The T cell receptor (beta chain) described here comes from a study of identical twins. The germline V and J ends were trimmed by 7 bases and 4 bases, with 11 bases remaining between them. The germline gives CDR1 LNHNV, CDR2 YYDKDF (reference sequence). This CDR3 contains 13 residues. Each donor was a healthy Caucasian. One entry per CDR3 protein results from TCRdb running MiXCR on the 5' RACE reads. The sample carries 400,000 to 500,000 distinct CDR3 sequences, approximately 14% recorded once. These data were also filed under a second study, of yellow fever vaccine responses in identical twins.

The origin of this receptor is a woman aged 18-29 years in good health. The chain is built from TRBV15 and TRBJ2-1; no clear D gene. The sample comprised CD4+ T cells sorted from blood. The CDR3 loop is CATTNREYNEQFF. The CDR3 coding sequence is TGTGCCACCACAAACAGAGAATACAATGAGCAGTTCTTC.